Each of the 26 T cell receptor beta chains below was sequenced from the same sample in a study of T cells after posttransplantation cyclophosphamide. A marrow graft followed busulfan-fludarabine conditioning, with cyclophosphamide on days +3 and +4. This table comes from immunoSEQ multiplex PCR, and its TCRdb copy is limited to in-frame clones, with some not included. The sample yields roughly 14,000 clones, without any singletons. Material: PBMCs, obtained 1162 days after allogeneic stem cell transplant with posttransplant cyclophosphamide. The source of these receptors is a female patient in her 40s who received an allogeneic stem cell transplant from a related donor, was CMV-positive, and had no GVHD. Some T cells could come from the graft donor.

At least ten counts were recorded for this clone. The CDR3 spells CASSLSNPADTQYF. The CDR3 bases are TGTGCCAGCAGCTTGAGCAACCCGGCAGATACGCAGTATTTT. The chain combines TRBV7-9 with TRBJ2-3, with D unresolved. CDR3 length: 14 residues. Germline V lookup: CDR1 SEHNR, CDR2 FQNEAQ (reference sequence). V lost 3 bases and J lost 4, with 11 bases in between.

This clone was seen at least ten times. The gene calls are TRBV4-2 and TRBJ2-3, with D tentatively TRBD1 (6 bases). CDR1 is LGHNA, CDR2 YNFKEQ, per germline. The CDR3 sequence is 15 residues long. V shed 3 bases and J shed 1 base, with 11 bases lying between them. The CDR3 DNA reads TGTGCCAGCAGCCATCTAGGGGGAGGCACAGATACGCAGTATTTT. Its translation is CASSHLGGGTDTQYF.

The J gene is TRBJ2-2, the V gene TRBV11-2; 8 nucleotides align to TRBD2. Germline values: CDR1 SGHAT, CDR2 FQNNGV. CDR3 length: 17 residues. V lost 5 bases and J lost 4; bases outside the gene matches: 12. CDR3: CASSEGPGGAGTGELFF. The CDR3 DNA reads as TGTGCCAGCAGCGAGGGGCCGGGAGGGGCGGGCACCGGGGAGCTGTTTTTT.

This clone was picked up many times. The same CDR3 also results from other DNA sequences found in this sample. The chain couples TRBV11-3 to TRBJ1-1; D is unresolved. CDR1 is SGHNT, CDR2 YENEEA, per germline. This CDR3 has 13 residues. Deletions cut 1 base from V and 1 base from J, with 4 bases between. CDR3 protein: CASSLGGNTEAFF. The DNA of the CDR3 is TGTGCCAGCAGCTTAGGAGGGAACACTGAAGCTTTCTTT.

This clone turned up a few times. V and J are TRBV5-6 and TRBJ2-7, with D uncertain. V was clipped by 1 base and J by 1 base, with 6 bases between them. CDR3 length: 13 residues. Germline CDR1 is SGHDT and CDR2 is YYEEEE. The DNA for the CDR3 is TGTGCCAGCAGCTTGATGTCGTCCTACGAGCAGTACTTC. Encoded protein: CASSLMSSYEQYF.

This clone was observed a handful of times. The chain recombines TRBV10-3 with TRBJ1-1; no reliable D call. CDR1 is ENHRY, CDR2 SYGVKD, per germline. V lost 0 bases, J lost 2 bases, and 7 bases lay in between. The CDR3 runs to 14 residues. CDR3 nucleotides: TGTGCCATCAGTGAGTCTGGCAGTAACACTGAAGCTTTCTTT. It encodes CAISESGSNTEAFF.

Ten or more counts support this clone. The chain links TRBV7-9 to TRBJ2-5; D might be TRBD2 (6 bases). This CDR3 spans 16 amino acids. Germline CDR1 and CDR2: SEHNR and FQNEAQ (reference sequence). Trimming cost V 3 bases and J 5 bases, with 19 bases left between them. The CDR3 reads CASSFIPGLGFETQYF. CDR3 coding DNA: TGTGCCAGCAGCTTTATTCCGGGACTGGGATTTGAGACCCAGTACTTC. Variable domain in full (rest from reference TRBV7-9 and TRBJ2-5): DTGVSQNPRHKITKRGQNVTFRCDPISEHNRLYWYRQTLGQGPEFLTYFQNEAQLEKSRLLSDRFSAERPKGSFSTLEIQRTEQGDSAMYLCASSFIPGLGFETQYFGPGTRLLVL.

This clone has just a few counts. The genes are TRBV5-4 and TRBJ2-3; 9 positions match TRBD2. The germline V gene has CDR1 SGHNT and CDR2 YYREEE (reference sequence). V was clipped by 1 base and J by 0 bases; unmatched bases: 3. The CDR3 has 16 residues. The CDR3 loop reads CASSLPSGESTDTQYF. The CDR3 bases are TGTGCCAGCAGCTTGCCTAGCGGGGAAAGCACAGATACGCAGTATTTT.

This clone turned up a few times. DNA of the CDR3: TGTGCCAGCTCACCAGCCCCGGGACAGGGGTTGGGAAAACTGTTTTTT. It translates to CASSPAPGQGLGKLFF. The chain combines TRBV18 with TRBJ1-4, with 10 positions matching TRBD1. The V gene's germline CDR1 is KGHSH and CDR2 LQKENI. V trimming: 2 bases; J trimming: 10 bases; junction bases outside the gene matches: 10. The CDR3 totals 16 residues.

This clone was counted only a few times. This chain joins TRBV7-3 and TRBJ1-4; 8 nucleotides agree with TRBD1. The CDR3 covers 16 residues. The germline CDR1 and CDR2 sequences are SGHTA and FQGTGA. Trimming took 0 bases from V and 8 from J; bases not matched to a gene: 8. CDR3: CASSLTTGTGGEKLFF. The CDR3 coding sequence is TGTGCCAGCAGCTTAACAACTGGGACAGGCGGAGAAAAACTGTTTTTT. Full variable domain (outside the CDR3, taken from reference TRBV7-3 and TRBJ1-4): GAGVSQTPSNKVTEKGKYVELRCDPISGHTALYWYRQSLGQGPEFLIYFQGTGAADDSGLPNDRFFAVRPEGSVSTLKIQRTERGDSAVYLCASSLTTGTGGEKLFFGSGTQLSVL.

This clone was observed at least ten times. The chain carries TRBV28 and TRBJ1-5; the D is unclear. Trimming took off 6 bases at V and 5 bases at J, with 8 bases between the two ends. The CDR3 runs to 12 residues. Looked up from germline, CDR1 is MDHEN and CDR2 is SYDVKM. Written as DNA, the CDR3 is TGTGCCAGCAGACAGACGGATCAGCCCCAGCATTTT. The encoded protein is CASRQTDQPQHF.

Ten or more counts support this clone. The chain is built from TRBV6-6 and TRBJ2-3; TRBD2 matches at 9 bases. This CDR3 spans 14 amino acids. Germline V gene data show CDR1 as MNHNY and CDR2 as SVGAGI (reference sequence). The trim removed 2 bases at V and 7 bases at J, leaving 4 bases unmatched. This CDR3 is CASSYGTSRNTQYF. Written as DNA, the CDR3 is TGTGCCAGCAGTTACGGGACTAGCCGGAATACGCAGTATTTT.

This clone has ten or more counts. The chain links TRBV19 to TRBJ2-2; the D gene is possibly TRBD2 (6 bases). The ends were cut back, 11 bases at V and 5 bases at J, with 12 bases in the middle. The CDR3 loop spans 12 amino acids. The V gene's germline CDR1 is LNHDA and CDR2 SQIVND (reference sequence). Written as DNA, the CDR3 is TGTGCCGCGGGGACCGAGACCGGGGAGCTGTTTTTT. Encoded protein: CAAGTETGELFF.

This clone was detected ten times or more. The rearrangement joins TRBV5-1 to TRBJ2-3; D is perhaps TRBD2 (6 bases). CDR3 length: 14 residues. With 0 bases removed from V and 6 bases from J, the gap between germline ends came to 11 bases. Per germline, CDR1 SGHRS and CDR2 YFSETQ. The CDR3 DNA sequence: TGCGCCAGCAGCTTGGAGTTAGCGGCGGATACGCAGTATTTT. As protein: CASSLELAADTQYF.

This clone was seen many times. The CDR3 DNA reads TGTGCCAGCAGCCGGGTCGGCTCCGGGACAGGGCTTGAAAAACTGTTTTTT. It translates to CASSRVGSGTGLEKLFF. This sequence joins TRBV11-2 and TRBJ1-4; TRBD1 matches at 9 bases. Germline CDR1 and CDR2: SGHAT and FQNNGV. The CDR3 runs 17 residues. V lost 5 bases and J lost 7; bases outside the gene matches: 14.

This clone has only a few counts. The chain couples TRBV4-1 to TRBJ2-7; 12 positions match TRBD2. V lost 3 bases to trimming and J lost 0 bases; unmatched junction nucleotides: 3. The CDR3 loop spans 16 amino acids. CDR1 is MGHRA, CDR2 YSYEKL, per germline. The CDR3, as DNA: TGCGCCAGCAGCCAGGGGACTAGCGGGTACTCCTACGAGCAGTACTTC. It is translated as CASSQGTSGYSYEQYF.

In its sample, this clone was seen many times. CDR3 amino acids: CASSLTGGGSGANVLTF. The CDR3 DNA reads as TGTGCCAGCAGCTTAACGGGGGGGGGCTCTGGGGCCAACGTCCTGACTTTC. This chain joins TRBV7-3 and TRBJ2-6; 7 bases fit TRBD2. V lost 0 bases, J lost 0 bases, and 2 bases stayed unmatched. The length of the CDR3 is 17 residues. Per the germline V gene, CDR1 is SGHTA and CDR2 is FQGTGA.

Note on this clone: The sample has other DNA sequences that encode this CDR3 too. The chain employs TRBV9 and TRBJ2-7; D gene ambiguous. CDR1 and CDR2 (germline): SGDLS, YYNGEE. This CDR3 contains 15 residues. Trimming left V 6 bases short and J 4 bases short, with 20 bases between. As DNA, the CDR3 is TGTGCCAGCATTTTCAAACAGAAGACGGCATACGAGCAGTACTTC. Translated: CASIFKQKTAYEQYF. Variable domain in full (rest from reference TRBV9 and TRBJ2-7): DSGVTQTPKHLITATGQRVTLRCSPRSGDLSVYWYQQSLDQGLQFLIQYYNGEERAKGNILERFSAQQFPDLHSELNLSSLELGDSALYFCASIFKQKTAYEQYFGPGTRLTVT.

Ten or more counts support this clone. This chain joins TRBV28 and TRBJ2-7; maybe TRBD1 (5 bases). The germline V gene encodes CDR1 MDHEN and CDR2 SYDVKM. CDR3 length: 13 amino acids. V shed 4 bases and J shed 4 bases, with 11 bases lying between them. CDR3 DNA: TGTGCCAGCAGTTCCCAGGGTATATACGAGCAGTACTTC. This translates into CASSSQGIYEQYF.

Many counts were recorded for this clone. The chain uses TRBV4-1 and TRBJ1-1; D remains unclear. CDR1 and CDR2 from the germline V gene are MGHRA and YSYEKL. V dropped 4 bases and J dropped 6 bases, with 18 bases sitting between them. The CDR3 extends over 15 amino acids. The CDR3 nucleotides are TGCGCCAGCAGCCCCCTAGCCCGCCCTAACCCTGAAGCTTTCTTT. Translated, it gives CASSPLARPNPEAFF.

This clone was counted many times. Other DNA sequences of this sample code for an identical CDR3. Here the CDR3 reads CASSLGLVEQFF. DNA for the CDR3: TGTGCCAGCAGCTTAGGACTGGTTGAGCAGTTCTTC. The chain couples TRBV7-9 to TRBJ2-1; no clear D gene. Per germline, CDR1 SEHNR and CDR2 FQNEAQ (reference sequence). V was shortened by 1 base and J by 9 bases, with 7 bases between the two germline ends. The CDR3 totals 12 residues.

In its sample, this clone was seen many times. The chain is built from TRBV6-1 and TRBJ2-7, with D possibly matching TRBD2 (5 bases). Germline values: CDR1 MNHNS, CDR2 SASEGT. The CDR3 extends over 16 amino acids. V lost 1 base and J lost 2, with 15 bases in between. CDR3 sequence: CASSEEFGISTYEQYF. The CDR3 DNA follows: TGTGCCAGCAGTGAAGAGTTCGGGATTTCGACCTACGAGCAGTACTTC.

This clone was seen more than once but under ten times. CDR3 nucleotides: TGTGCCAGCAGCTCGGCCCAGGGCGTCGAGCAGTACTTC. Its protein product is CASSSAQGVEQYF. This chain connects TRBV7-9 to TRBJ2-5; the D gene is possibly TRBD1 (5 bases). The J call may be mistaken, given a closer DNA end match to TRBJ2-7. CDR1 is SEHNR, CDR2 FQNEAQ, per germline (reference sequence). The CDR3 sequence is 13 residues long.

At least ten counts were recorded for this clone. The chain has TRBV6-5 and TRBJ1-2; tentatively, D is TRBD1 (6 bases). Germline V lookup: CDR1 MNHEY, CDR2 SVGAGI. Trimming took 4 bases from V and 8 from J, leaving 20 bases between them. The CDR3 loop spans 15 amino acids. This CDR3 is CASSLHDRSSIGYTF. The CDR3 coding sequence is TGTGCCAGCAGTTTGCACGACAGGTCTTCTATAGGCTACACCTTC.

This clone appeared many times. The genes are TRBV7-6 and TRBJ2-1; 7 bases align to TRBD1. This CDR3 has 13 amino acids. Germline assignment: CDR1 SGHVS and CDR2 FNYEAQ. V was clipped by 5 bases and J by 6 bases; unmatched bases: 4. CDR3 nucleotides: TGTGCCAGCAGCCCGACAGGGACCAATGAGCAGTTCTTC. Encoded protein: CASSPTGTNEQFF.

There are many counts of this clone. The gene calls are TRBV5-1 and TRBJ2-5, with 7 bases lining up with TRBD1. There are 14 residues in the CDR3. The germline V gene encodes CDR1 SGHRS and CDR2 YFSETQ. With 4 bases clipped from V and 4 bases from J, the junction kept 7 bases outside the gene matches. In DNA form, the CDR3 reads TGCGCCAGCAGCCTCTTAGGGGGCCGAGAGACCCAGTACTTC. Translation: CASSLLGGRETQYF. Looking up the rest from reference TRBV5-1 and TRBJ2-5 gives the full variable domain: KAGVTQTPRYLIKTRGQQVTLSCSPISGHRSVSWYQQTPGQGLQFLFEYFSETQRNKGNFPGRFSGRQFSNSRSEMNVSTLELGDSALYLCASSLLGGRETQYFGPGTRLLVL.